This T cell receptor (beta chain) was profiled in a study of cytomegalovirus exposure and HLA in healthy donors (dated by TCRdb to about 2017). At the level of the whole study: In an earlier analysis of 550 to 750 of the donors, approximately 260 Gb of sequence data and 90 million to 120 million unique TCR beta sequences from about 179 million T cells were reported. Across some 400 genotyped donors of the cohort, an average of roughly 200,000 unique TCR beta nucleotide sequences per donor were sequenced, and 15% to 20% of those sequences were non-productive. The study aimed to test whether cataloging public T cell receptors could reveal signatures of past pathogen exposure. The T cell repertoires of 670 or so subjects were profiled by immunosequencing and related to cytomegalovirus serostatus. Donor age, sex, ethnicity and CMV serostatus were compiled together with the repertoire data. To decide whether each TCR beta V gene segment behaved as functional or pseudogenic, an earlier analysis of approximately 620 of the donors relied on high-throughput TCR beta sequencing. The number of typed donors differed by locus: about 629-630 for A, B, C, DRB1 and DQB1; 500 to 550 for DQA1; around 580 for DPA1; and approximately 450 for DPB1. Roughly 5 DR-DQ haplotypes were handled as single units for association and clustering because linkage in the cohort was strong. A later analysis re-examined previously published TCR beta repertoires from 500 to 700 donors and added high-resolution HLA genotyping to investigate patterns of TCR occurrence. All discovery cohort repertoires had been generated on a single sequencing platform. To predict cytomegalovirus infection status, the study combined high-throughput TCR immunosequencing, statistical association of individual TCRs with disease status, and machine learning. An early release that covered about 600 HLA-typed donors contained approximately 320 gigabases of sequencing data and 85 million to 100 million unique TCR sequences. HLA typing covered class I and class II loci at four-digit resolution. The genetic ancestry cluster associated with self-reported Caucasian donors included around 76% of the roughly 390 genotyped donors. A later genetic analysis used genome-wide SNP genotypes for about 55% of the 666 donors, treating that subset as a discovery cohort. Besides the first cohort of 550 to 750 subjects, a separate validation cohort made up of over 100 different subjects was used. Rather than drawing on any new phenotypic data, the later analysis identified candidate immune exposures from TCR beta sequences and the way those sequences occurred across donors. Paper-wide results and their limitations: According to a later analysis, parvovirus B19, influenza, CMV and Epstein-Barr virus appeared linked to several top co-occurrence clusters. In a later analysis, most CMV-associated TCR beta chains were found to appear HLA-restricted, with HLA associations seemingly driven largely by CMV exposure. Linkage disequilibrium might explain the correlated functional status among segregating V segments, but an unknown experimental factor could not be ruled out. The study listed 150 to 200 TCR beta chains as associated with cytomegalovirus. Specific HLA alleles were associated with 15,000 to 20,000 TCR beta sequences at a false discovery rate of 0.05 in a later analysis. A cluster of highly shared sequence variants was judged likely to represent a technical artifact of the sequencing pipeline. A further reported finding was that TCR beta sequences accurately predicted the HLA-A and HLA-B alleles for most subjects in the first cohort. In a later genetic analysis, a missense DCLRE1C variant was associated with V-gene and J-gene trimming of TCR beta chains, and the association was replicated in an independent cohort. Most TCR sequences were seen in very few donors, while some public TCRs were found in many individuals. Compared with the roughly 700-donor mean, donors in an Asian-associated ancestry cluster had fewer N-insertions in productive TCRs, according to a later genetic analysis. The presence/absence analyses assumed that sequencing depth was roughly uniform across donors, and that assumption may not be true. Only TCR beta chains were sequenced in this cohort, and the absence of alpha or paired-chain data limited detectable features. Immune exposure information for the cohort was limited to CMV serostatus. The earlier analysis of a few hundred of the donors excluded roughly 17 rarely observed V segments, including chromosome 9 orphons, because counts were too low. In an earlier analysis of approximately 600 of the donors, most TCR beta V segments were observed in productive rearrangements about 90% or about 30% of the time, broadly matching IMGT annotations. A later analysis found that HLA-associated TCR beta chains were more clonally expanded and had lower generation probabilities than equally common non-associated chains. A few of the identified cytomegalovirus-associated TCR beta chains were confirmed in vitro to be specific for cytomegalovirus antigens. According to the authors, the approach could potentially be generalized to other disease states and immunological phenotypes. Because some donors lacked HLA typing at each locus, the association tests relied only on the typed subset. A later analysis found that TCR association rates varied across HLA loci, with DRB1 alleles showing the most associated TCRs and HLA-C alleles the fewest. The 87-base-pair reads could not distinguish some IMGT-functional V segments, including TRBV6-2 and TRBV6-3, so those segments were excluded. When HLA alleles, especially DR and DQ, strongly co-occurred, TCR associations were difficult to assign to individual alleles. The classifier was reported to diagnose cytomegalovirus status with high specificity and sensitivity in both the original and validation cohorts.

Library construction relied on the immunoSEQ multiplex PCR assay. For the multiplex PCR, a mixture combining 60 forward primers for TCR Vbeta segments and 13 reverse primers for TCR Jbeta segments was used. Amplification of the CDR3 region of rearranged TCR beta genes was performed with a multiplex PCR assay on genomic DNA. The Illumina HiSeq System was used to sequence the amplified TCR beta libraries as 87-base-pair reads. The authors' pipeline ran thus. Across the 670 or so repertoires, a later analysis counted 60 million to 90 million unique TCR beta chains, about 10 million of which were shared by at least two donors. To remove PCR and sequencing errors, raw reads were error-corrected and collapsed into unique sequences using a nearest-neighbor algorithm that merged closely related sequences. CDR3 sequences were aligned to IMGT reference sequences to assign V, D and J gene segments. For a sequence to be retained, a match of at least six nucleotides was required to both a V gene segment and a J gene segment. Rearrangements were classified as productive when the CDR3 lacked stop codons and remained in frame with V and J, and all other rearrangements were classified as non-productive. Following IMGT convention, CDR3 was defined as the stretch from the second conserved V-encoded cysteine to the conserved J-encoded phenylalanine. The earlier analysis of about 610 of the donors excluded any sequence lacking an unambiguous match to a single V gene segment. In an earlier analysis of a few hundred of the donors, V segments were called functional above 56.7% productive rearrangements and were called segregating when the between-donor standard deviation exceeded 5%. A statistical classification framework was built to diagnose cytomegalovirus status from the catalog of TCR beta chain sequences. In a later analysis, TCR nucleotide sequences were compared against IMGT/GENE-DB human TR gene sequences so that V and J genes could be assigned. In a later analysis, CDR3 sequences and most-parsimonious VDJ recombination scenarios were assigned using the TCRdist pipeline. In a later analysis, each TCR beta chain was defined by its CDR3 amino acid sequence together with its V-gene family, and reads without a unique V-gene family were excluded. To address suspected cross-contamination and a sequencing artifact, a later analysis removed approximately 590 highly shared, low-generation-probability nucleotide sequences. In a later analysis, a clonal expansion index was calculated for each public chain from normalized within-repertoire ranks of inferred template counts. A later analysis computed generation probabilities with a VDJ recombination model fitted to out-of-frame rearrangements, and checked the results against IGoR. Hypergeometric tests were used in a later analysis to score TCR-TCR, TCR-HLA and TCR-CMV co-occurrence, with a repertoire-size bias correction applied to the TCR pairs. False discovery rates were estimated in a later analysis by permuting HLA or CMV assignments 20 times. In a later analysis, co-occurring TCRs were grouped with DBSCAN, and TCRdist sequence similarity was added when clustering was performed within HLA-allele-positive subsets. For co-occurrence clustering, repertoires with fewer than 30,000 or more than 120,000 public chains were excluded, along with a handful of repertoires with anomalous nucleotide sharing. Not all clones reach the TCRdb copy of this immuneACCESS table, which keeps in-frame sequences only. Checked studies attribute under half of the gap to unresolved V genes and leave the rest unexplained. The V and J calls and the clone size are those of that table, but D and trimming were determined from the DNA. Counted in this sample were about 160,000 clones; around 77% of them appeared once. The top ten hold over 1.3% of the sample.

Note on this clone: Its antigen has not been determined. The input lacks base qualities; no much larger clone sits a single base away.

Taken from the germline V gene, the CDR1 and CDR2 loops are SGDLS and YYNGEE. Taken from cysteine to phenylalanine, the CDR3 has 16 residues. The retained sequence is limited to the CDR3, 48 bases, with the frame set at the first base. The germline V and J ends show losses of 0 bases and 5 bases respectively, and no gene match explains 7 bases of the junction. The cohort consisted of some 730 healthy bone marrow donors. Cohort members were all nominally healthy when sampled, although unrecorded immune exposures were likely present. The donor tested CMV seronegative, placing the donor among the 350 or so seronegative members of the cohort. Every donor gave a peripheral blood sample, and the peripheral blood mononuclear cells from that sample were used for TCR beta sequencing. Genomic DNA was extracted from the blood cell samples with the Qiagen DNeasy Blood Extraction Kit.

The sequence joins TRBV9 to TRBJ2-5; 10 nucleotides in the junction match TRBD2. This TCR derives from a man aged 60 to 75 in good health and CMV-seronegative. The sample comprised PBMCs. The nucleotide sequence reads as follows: TGTGCCAGCAGCGTAGTGCCGAGTAGCGGGGGGGAGACCCAGTACTTC. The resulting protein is CASSVVPSSGGETQYF. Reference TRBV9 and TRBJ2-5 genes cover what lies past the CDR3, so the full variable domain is DSGVTQTPKHLITATGQRVTLRCSPRSGDLSVYWYQQSLDQGLQFLIQYYNGEERAKGNILERFSAQQFPDLHSELNLSSLELGDSALYFCASSVVPSSGGETQYFGPGTRLLVL.